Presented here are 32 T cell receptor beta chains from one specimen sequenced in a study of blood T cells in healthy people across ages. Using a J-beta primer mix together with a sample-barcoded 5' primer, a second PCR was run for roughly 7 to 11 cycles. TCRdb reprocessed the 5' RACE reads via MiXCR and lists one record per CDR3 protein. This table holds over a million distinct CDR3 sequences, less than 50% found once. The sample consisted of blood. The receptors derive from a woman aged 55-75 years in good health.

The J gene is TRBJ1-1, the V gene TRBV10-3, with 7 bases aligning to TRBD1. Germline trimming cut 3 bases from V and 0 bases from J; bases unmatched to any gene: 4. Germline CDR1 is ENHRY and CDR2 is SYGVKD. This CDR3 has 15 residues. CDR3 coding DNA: TGTGCCATCAGTGACACAGGGGTCGTGAACACTGAAGCTTTCTTT. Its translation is CAISDTGVVNTEAFF.

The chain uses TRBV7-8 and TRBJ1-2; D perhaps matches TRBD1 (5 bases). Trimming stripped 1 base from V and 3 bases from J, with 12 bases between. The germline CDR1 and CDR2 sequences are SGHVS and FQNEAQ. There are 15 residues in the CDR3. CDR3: CASSLGAGPDYGYTF. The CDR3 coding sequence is TGTGCCAGCAGCTTAGGGGCAGGGCCAGACTATGGCTACACCTTC.

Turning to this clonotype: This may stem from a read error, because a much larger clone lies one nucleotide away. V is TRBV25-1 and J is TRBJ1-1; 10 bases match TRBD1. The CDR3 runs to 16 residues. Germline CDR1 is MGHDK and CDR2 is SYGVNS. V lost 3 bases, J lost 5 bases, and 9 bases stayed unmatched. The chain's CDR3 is CASSEGAGTGVTEAFF. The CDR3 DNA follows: TGTGCCAGCAGTGAGGGTGCGGGGACAGGGGTTACTGAAGCTTTCTTT.

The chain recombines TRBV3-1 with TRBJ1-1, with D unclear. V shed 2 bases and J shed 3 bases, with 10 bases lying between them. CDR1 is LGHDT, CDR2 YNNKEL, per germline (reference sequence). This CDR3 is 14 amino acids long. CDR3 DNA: TGTGCCAGCAGCCAAACCCAAGGGTACACTGAAGCTTTCTTT. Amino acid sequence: CASSQTQGYTEAFF.

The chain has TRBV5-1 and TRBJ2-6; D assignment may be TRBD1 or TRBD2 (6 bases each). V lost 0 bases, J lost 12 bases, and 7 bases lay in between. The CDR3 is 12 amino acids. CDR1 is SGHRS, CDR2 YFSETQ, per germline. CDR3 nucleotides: TGCGCCAGCAGCTTGGAGGGGGGCGTCCTGACTTTC. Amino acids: CASSLEGGVLTF.

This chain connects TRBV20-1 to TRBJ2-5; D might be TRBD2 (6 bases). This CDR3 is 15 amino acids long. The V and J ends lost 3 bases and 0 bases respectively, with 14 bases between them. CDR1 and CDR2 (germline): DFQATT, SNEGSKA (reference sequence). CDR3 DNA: TGCAGTGCTAGGGTAGGGGCGGGGTACCAAGAGACCCAGTACTTC. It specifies CSARVGAGYQETQYF.

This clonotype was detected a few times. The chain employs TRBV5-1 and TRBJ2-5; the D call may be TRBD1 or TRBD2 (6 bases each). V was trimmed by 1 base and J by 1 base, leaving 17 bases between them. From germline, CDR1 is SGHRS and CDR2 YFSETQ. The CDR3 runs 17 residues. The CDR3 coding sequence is TGCGCCAGCAGCTTGAGGGCAGGGGAGGCCATCCAAGAGACCCAGTACTTC. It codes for CASSLRAGEAIQETQYF.

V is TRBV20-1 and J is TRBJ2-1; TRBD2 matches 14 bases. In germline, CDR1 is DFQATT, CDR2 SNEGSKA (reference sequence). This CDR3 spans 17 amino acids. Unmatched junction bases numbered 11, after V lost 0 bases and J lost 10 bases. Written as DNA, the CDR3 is TGCAGTGCTAGAGACGCGGGACTAGCGGGAGCCCGGAGGGAGCAGTTCTTC. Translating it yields CSARDAGLAGARREQFF.

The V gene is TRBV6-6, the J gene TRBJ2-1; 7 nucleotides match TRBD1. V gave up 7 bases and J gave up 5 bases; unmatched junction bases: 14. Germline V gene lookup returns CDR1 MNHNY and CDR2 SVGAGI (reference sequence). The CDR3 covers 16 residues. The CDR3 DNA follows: TGTGCCAGCACCTCCTCGTGGACAGGCGAAAACAATGAGCAGTTCTTC. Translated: CASTSSWTGENNEQFF.

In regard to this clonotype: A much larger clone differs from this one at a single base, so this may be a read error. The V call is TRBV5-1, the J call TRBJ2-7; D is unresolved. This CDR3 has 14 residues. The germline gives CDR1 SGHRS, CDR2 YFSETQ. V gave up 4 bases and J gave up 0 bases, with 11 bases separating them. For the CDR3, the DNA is TGCGCCAGCAGCCCGACTCGAGGCTCCTACGAGCAGTACTTC. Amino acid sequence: CASSPTRGSYEQYF.

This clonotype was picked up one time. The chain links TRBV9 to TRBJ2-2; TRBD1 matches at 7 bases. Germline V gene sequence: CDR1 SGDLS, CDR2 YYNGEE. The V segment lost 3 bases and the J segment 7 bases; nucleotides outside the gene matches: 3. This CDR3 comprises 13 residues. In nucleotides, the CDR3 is TGTGCCAGCAGCGCAGGGGGTAACGGGGAGCTGTTTTTT. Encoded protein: CASSAGGNGELFF.

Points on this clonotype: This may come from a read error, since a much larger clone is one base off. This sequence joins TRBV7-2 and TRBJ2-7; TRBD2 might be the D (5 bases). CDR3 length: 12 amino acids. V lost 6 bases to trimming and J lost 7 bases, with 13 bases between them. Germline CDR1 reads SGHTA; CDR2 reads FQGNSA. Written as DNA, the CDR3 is TGTGCCAGCAGTAATGACGAGGGTGAGCAGTACTTC. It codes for CASSNDEGEQYF.

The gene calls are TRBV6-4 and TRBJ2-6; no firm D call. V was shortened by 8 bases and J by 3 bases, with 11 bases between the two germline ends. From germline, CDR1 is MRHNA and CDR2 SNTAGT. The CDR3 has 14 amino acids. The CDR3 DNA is TGTGCCAGCGCCAGAGTGGTTGGGGCCAACGTCCTGACTTTC. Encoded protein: CASARVVGANVLTF.

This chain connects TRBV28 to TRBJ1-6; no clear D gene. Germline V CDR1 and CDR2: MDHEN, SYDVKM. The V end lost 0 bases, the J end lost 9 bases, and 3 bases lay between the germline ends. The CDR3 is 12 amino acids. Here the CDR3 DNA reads TGTGCCAGCAGTTTATGGCGTTCACCCCTCCACTTT. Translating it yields CASSLWRSPLHF. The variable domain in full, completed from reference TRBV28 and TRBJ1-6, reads DVKVTQSSRYLVKRTGEKVFLECVQDMDHENMFWYRQDPGLGLRLIYFSYDVKMKEKGDIPEGYSVSREKKERFSLILESASTNQTSMYLCASSLWRSPLHFGNGTRLTVT.

The CDR3 loop reads CAWKRDSYQETQYF. CDR3 nucleotide sequence: TGTGCCTGGAAGCGGGACTCGTACCAAGAGACCCAGTACTTC. The J gene is TRBJ2-5, the V gene TRBV30, with 7 bases that match TRBD2. The germline V gene has CDR1 GTSNPN and CDR2 SVGIG (reference sequence). V shed 4 bases and J 0 bases; nucleotides not matched to a gene: 5. This CDR3 is built from 14 residues.

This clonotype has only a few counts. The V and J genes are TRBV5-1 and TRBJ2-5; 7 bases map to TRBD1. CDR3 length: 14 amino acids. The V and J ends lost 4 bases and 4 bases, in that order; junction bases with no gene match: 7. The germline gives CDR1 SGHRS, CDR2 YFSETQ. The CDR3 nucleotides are TGCGCCAGCAGCCCCAGGGCAGGGGGAGAGACCCAGTACTTC. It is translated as CASSPRAGGETQYF.

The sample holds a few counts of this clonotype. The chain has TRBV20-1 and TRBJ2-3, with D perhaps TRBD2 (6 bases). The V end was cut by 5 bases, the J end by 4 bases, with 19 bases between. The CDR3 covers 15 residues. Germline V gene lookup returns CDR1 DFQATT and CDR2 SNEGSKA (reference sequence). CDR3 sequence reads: CSARLGPPRPDTQYF. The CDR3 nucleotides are TGCAGTGCTCGACTAGGGCCCCCACGACCAGATACGCAGTATTTT.

This CDR3 is CASSFGGLPTDTQYF. CDR3 sequence (DNA): TGTGCCAGCAGCTTCGGCGGTCTTCCCACAGATACGCAGTATTTT. The chain couples TRBV7-7 to TRBJ2-3; D uncertain. The V gene lost 3 bases and the J gene lost 2 bases, with 12 bases spanning the gap. This CDR3 contains 15 residues. CDR1 is SSHAT and CDR2 is FNYEAQ in the germline V gene (reference sequence).

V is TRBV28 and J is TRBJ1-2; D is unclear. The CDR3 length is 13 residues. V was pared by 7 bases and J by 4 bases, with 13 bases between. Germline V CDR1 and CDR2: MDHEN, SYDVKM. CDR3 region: CASTTVTSYGYTF. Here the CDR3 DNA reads TGTGCCAGCACGACGGTAACATCCTATGGCTACACCTTC.

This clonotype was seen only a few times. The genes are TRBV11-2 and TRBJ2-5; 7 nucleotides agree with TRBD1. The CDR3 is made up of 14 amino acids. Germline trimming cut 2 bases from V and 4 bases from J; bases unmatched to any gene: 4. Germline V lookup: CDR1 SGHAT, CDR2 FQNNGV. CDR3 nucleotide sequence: TGTGCCAGCAGCTTACTTTCAGGGGGAGAGACCCAGTACTTC. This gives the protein CASSLLSGGETQYF.

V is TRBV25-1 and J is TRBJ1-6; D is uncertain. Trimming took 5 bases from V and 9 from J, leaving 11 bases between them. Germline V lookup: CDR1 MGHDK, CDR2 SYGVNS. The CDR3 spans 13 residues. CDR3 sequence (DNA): TGTGCCAGCAGTTTGGCAGGTTCTTCACCCCTCCACTTT. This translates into CASSLAGSSPLHF.

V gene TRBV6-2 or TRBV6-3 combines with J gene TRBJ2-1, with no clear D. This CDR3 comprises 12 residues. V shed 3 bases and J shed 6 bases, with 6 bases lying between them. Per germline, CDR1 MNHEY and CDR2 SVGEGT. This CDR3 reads CASSYRSNEQFF. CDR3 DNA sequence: TGTGCCAGCAGTTATAGAAGCAATGAGCAGTTCTTC.

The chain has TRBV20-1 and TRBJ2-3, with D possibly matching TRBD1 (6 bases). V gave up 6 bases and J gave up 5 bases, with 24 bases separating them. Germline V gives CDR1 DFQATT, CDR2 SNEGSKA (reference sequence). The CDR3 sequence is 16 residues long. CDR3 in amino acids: CSAQTGDRGVEDTQYF. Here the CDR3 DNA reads TGCAGTGCCCAGACAGGCGATAGGGGAGTGGAAGATACGCAGTATTTT.

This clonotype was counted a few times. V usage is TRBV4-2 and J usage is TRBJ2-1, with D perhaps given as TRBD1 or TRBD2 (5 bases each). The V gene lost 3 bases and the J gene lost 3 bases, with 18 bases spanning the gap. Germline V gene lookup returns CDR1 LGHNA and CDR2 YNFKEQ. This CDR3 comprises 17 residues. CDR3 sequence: CASSHPNPGTVYNEQFF. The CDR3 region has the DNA TGTGCCAGCAGCCATCCCAACCCCGGGACCGTCTACAATGAGCAGTTCTTC.

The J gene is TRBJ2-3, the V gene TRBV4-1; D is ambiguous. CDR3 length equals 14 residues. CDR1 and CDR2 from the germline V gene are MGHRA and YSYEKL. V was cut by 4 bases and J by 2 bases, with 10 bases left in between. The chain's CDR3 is CASSPLEDTDTQYF. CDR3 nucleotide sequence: TGCGCCAGCAGCCCTCTAGAGGACACAGATACGCAGTATTTT.

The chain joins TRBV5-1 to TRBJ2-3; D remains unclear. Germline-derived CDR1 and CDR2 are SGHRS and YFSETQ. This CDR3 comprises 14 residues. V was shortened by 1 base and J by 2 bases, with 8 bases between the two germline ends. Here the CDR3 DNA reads TGCGCCAGCAGCTTGCAGGCTCTCACAGATACGCAGTATTTT. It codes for CASSLQALTDTQYF.

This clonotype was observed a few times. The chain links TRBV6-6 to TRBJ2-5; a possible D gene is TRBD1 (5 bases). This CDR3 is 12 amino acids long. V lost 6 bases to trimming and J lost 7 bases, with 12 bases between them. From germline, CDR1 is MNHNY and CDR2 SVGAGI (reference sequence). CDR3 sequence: CASRTDSGTQYF. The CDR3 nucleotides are TGTGCCAGCAGGACAGATTCTGGGACCCAGTACTTC.

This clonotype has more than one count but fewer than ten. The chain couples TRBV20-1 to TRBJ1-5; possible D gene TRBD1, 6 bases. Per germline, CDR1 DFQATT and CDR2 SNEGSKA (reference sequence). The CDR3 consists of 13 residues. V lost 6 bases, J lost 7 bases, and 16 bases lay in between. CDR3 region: CSASEGGGQPQHF. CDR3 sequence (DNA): TGCAGTGCCAGTGAGGGGGGGGGGCAGCCCCAGCATTTT.

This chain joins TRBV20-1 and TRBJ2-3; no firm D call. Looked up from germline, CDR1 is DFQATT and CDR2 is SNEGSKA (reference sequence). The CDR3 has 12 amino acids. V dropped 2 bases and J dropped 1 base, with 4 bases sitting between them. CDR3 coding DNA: TGCAGTGCTAGACACCGCACAGATACGCAGTATTTT. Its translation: CSARHRTDTQYF.

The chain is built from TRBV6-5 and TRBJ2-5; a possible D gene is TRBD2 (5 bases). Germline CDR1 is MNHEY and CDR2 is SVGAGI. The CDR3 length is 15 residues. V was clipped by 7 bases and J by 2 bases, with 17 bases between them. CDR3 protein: CASTPLERLQETQYF. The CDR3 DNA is TGTGCCAGCACCCCCCTGGAGCGGCTGCAAGAGACCCAGTACTTC.

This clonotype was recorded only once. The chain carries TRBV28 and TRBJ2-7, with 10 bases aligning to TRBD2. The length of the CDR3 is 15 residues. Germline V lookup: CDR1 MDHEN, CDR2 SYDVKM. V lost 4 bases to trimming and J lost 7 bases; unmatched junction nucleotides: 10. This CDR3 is CASSSRLAGWDEQYF. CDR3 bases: TGTGCCAGCAGTTCGCGACTAGCGGGTTGGGATGAGCAGTACTTC.

In nucleotides, the CDR3 is TGTGCCAGCAAGGGAACGGGGACCAATGAGCAGTTCTTC. Translation: CASKGTGTNEQFF. V gene TRBV2 combines with J gene TRBJ2-1; tentatively, D is TRBD1 or TRBD2 (5 bases each). The CDR3 consists of 13 residues. Germline V gene data show CDR1 as SNHLY and CDR2 as FYNNEI. Trimming shortened V by 7 bases and J by 6 bases, and 13 bases separated the two germline ends.